The table lists the clone carrying this T cell receptor (beta chain) with a few counts. Its cognate antigen is unknown. The sample originates from a study of cytomegalovirus exposure and HLA in healthy donors. The PCR employed 60 Vbeta primers together with 13 Jbeta primers. Assay: immunoSEQ multiplex PCR; the TCRdb copy retains only in-frame clones and omits some. In the table there are 200,000 to 300,000 clones, around 80% of which are singletons. General observations from the study: In vitro checks showed that a few CMV-associated chains really do target CMV antigens. With later analysis, a missense DCLRE1C variant became linked to TCR beta V- and J-gene trimming. A later look showed TCR association rates differing by HLA locus, highest for DRB1 and lowest for HLA-C. The study listed approximately 160 cytomegalovirus-associated TCR beta chains.

V shed 3 bases and J 0 bases; nucleotides not matched to a gene: 9. The CDR3 length is 18 residues. Germline CDR1 reads LNHNV; CDR2 reads YYDKDF (reference sequence). The chain uses TRBV15 and TRBJ1-4; 8 bases agree with TRBD1. Sequences were obtained from PBMCs. The sequence derives from a woman in her sixties in good health and CMV-seropositive. Written as DNA, the CDR3 is TGTGCCACCAGCAGTGGGCAGGGGGCACGGTCAACTAATGAAAAACTGTTTTTT. Translating gives CATSSGQGARSTNEKLFF.